Following are 9 T cell receptor beta chains from one sample sequenced in a study of cytomegalovirus exposure and HLA in healthy donors. Primers included in the PCR were 60 Vbeta and 13 Jbeta primers. Repertoires were generated with immunoSEQ multiplex PCR, while TCRdb's copy carries only in-frame clones and drops some. The sample holds around 280,000 clones; 85% to 90% are singletons and the top ten take around 2.1%. Sequenced: PBMCs. The source is a woman aged 18-29 years in good health and CMV-seronegative.

A single count supports this clone. The CDR3 DNA reads as TGTGCCAGCAGTGAAAATGGGGGGACAGGGGGCAATCAGCCCCAGCATTTT. This translates into CASSENGGTGGNQPQHF. The genes are TRBV6-1 and TRBJ1-5, with TRBD1 matching 10 bases. CDR3 length: 17 residues. The V gene's germline CDR1 is MNHNS and CDR2 SASEGT. V lost 2 bases to trimming and J lost 2 bases; unmatched junction nucleotides: 6.

V gene TRBV18 combines with J gene TRBJ1-1; 9 positions agree with TRBD1. CDR3 size: 15 residues. With V trimmed by 4 bases and J by 6 bases, 9 bases remained unmatched. Germline lookup yields CDR1 KGHSH and CDR2 LQKENI. CDR3 amino acids: CASSLEQGAMAEAFF. For the CDR3, the DNA is TGTGCCAGCTCACTCGAACAGGGGGCGATGGCTGAAGCTTTCTTT.

The rearrangement joins TRBV12-5 to TRBJ2-7; a possible D gene is TRBD1 (6 bases). Germline lookup yields CDR1 LGHNT and CDR2 FRNRAP. CDR3 size: 13 residues. The germline V and J ends were trimmed by 1 base and 9 bases, with 13 bases remaining between them. The CDR3 protein is CASGLGQDHGQYF. The CDR3 DNA sequence: TGTGCTAGTGGTTTGGGACAGGACCACGGGCAGTACTTC.

Remarks on this clone: The identical CDR3 is also encoded by other nucleotide sequences in the sample. The CDR3 spells CAILVTNTGELFF. The DNA for the CDR3 is TGTGCCATCCTCGTAACGAACACCGGGGAGCTGTTTTTT. V usage is TRBV10-3 and J usage is TRBJ2-2; D not resolved. V was pared by 8 bases and J by 0 bases, with 7 bases between. This CDR3 region has 13 residues. Germline V gives CDR1 ENHRY, CDR2 SYGVKD.

The chain is built from TRBV18 and TRBJ2-7; 8 positions match TRBD2. In germline, CDR1 is KGHSH, CDR2 LQKENI. The CDR3 is made up of 16 amino acids. The V gene end was trimmed by 5 bases and the J gene end by 3 bases; junction bases not matched to a gene: 12. CDR3: CASSDFGGGNLYEQYF. As DNA, the CDR3 is TGTGCCAGCTCAGACTTCGGCGGGGGGAACCTCTACGAGCAGTACTTC. Full variable domain (rest looked up from reference TRBV18 and TRBJ2-7): NAGVMQNPRHLVRRRGQEARLRCSPMKGHSHVYWYRQLPEEGLKFMVYLQKENIIDESGMPKERFSAEFPKEGPSILRIQQVVRGDSAAYFCASSDFGGGNLYEQYFGPGTRLTVT.

The chain has TRBV7-8 and TRBJ2-1; 9 nucleotides line up with TRBD2. Losses at the gene ends were 8 bases for V and 2 bases for J; bases not matched to a gene: 4. The germline gives CDR1 SGHVS, CDR2 FQNEAQ. This CDR3 is 14 amino acids long. The CDR3 loop reads CASDRTSAYNEQFF. As DNA, the CDR3 is TGTGCCAGCGACAGGACTAGCGCCTACAATGAGCAGTTCTTC. The full variable domain, rest sourced from reference TRBV7-8 and TRBJ2-1, is GAGVSQSPRYKVAKRGQDVALRCDPISGHVSLFWYQQALGQGPEFLTYFQNEAQLDKSGLPSDRFFAERPEGSVSTLKIQRTQQEDSAVYLCASDRTSAYNEQFFGPGTRLTVL.

This chain connects TRBV5-4 to TRBJ2-3, with a weak D call TRBD1 (5 bases). The ends were cut back, 7 bases at V and 3 bases at J, with 9 bases in the middle. Per germline, CDR1 SGHNT and CDR2 YYREEE (reference sequence). The CDR3 consists of 12 residues. The CDR3 protein is CASGHETDTQYF. CDR3 coding DNA: TGTGCCAGCGGACATGAGACAGATACGCAGTATTTT.

This clone came up once. This sequence joins TRBV19 and TRBJ1-2; perhaps TRBD1 as D (5 bases). CDR1 LNHDA and CDR2 SQIVND come from the germline V gene (reference sequence). This CDR3 has 12 amino acids. V was cut by 6 bases and J by 7 bases, with 12 bases left in between. This chain's CDR3 is CASRGVPFGYTF. The CDR3 DNA reads as TGTGCCAGTAGAGGGGTTCCTTTTGGCTACACCTTC.

The chain is built from TRBV29-1 and TRBJ2-5; 9 bases map to TRBD1. The junction had 5 bases not matched to a gene; V was cut back by 7 bases and J by 5 bases. CDR1 is SQVTM, CDR2 ANQGSEA, per germline. The length of the CDR3 is 12 residues. In nucleotides, the CDR3 is TGCAGCGCCGGGACAGGGTTGGAGACCCAGTACTTC. Translation gives CSAGTGLETQYF.